This TCR beta chain was sequenced for a study of shared clonotypes between healthy human individuals. Libraries were prepared by immunoSEQ multiplex PCR; TCRdb keeps only in-frame clonotypes and omits some of them. Of hundreds of thousands of clones listed, around four fifths are singletons. The CDR3 runs 18 residues. V dropped 4 bases and J dropped 6; count of bases not matched to a gene: 17. CDR1 is MGHRA and CDR2 is YSYEKL in the germline V gene. Source material: memory CD4+ T cells sorted from blood. Specified subset: CD45RA-negative fraction. The J gene is TRBJ1-4, the V gene TRBV4-1; 7 bases match TRBD1. This sequence was found in a woman aged 25 to 39 in good health. CDR3 protein: CASSRPGLTTGSYEKLFF. DNA for the CDR3: TGCGCCAGCAGCCGTCCAGGCCTGACGACAGGGAGTTATGAAAAACTGTTTTTT.